A selection of T cell receptor beta chains follows, all from one sample in a study of Graves' ophthalmopathy and Graves' hyperthyroidism. Using its own MiXCR run on the multiplex PCR reads, TCRdb lists one record per CDR3 protein. The sample records 400,000 or so distinct CDR3 sequences, approximately 18% being singletons. Sequencing was done on a sample of peripheral blood. These receptors were obtained from an adult woman with stable Graves' hyperthyroidism. Both conserved end residues are part of each CDR3. The order of the fields is J gene, D gene, clone size, V gene, CDR3 protein, CDR3 DNA. D genes are given only for firm matches. Clone size is shown for a subset of rows, as once, few, many or a class of expanded clone.

J gene: TRBJ2-5; D gene: NA; clone size: many; V gene: TRBV12-3/TRBV12-4; CDR3 protein: CASSLANQETQYF; CDR3 DNA: TGTGCCAGCAGTTTAGCCAATCAAGAGACCCAGTACTTC
J gene: TRBJ2-5; D gene: TRBD2; clone size: many; V gene: TRBV28; CDR3 protein: CASLRSEISGSETQYF; CDR3 DNA: TGTGCCAGCCTAAGGAGTGAAATAAGCGGGAGTGAGACCCAGTACTTC
J gene: TRBJ2-7; D gene: TRBD1; clone size: many; V gene: TRBV28; CDR3 protein: CASSLVFGPGQATYEQYF; CDR3 DNA: TGTGCCAGCAGTTTAGTATTTGGTCCGGGACAGGCCACCTACGAGCAGTACTTC
J gene: TRBJ1-2; D gene: NA; clone size: many; V gene: TRBV7-2; CDR3 protein: CASSFAGPRSYTF; CDR3 DNA: TGTGCCAGCAGCTTTGCAGGGCCTCGGAGCTACACCTTC
J gene: TRBJ2-5; D gene: NA; clone size: NA; V gene: TRBV28; CDR3 protein: CASSRDRTPTQYF; CDR3 DNA: TGTGCCAGCAGCAGGGACCGGACCCCGACCCAGTACTTC
J gene: TRBJ1-1; D gene: TRBD1; clone size: NA; V gene: TRBV9; CDR3 protein: CASSVGTGDTEAFF; CDR3 DNA: TGTGCCAGCAGCGTGGGCACAGGGGACACTGAAGCTTTCTTT
J gene: TRBJ2-3; D gene: NA; clone size: many; V gene: TRBV11-1; CDR3 protein: CASSLAGTSGRRTDTQYF; CDR3 DNA: TGTGCCAGCAGCTTAGCGGGGACCTCAGGGCGCCGCACAGATACGCAGTATTTT
J gene: TRBJ2-7; D gene: NA; clone size: many; V gene: TRBV12-3/TRBV12-4; CDR3 protein: CASSFGTYEQYF; CDR3 DNA: TGTGCCAGCAGTTTTGGAACCTACGAGCAGTACTTC
J gene: TRBJ1-1; D gene: TRBD1; clone size: many; V gene: TRBV19; CDR3 protein: CASRRQGRGDTEAFF; CDR3 DNA: TGTGCCAGTAGGAGACAGGGAAGAGGGGACACTGAAGCTTTCTTT
J gene: TRBJ1-1; D gene: NA; clone size: many; V gene: TRBV2; CDR3 protein: CASSERGFGTEAFF; CDR3 DNA: TGTGCCAGCAGTGAACGGGGGTTCGGCACTGAAGCTTTCTTT
J gene: TRBJ2-2; D gene: NA; clone size: many; V gene: TRBV12-3/TRBV12-4; CDR3 protein: CASSLVGALPGELFF; CDR3 DNA: TGTGCCAGCAGTTTAGTAGGGGCTCTCCCCGGGGAGCTGTTTTTT
J gene: TRBJ1-5; D gene: TRBD1; clone size: many; V gene: TRBV28; CDR3 protein: CASSLFGTGVNQPQHF; CDR3 DNA: TGTGCCAGCAGTTTATTCGGGACAGGGGTGAATCAGCCCCAGCATTTT
J gene: TRBJ1-2; D gene: NA; clone size: many; V gene: TRBV11-1; CDR3 protein: CASRRTLATGPEANYGYTF; CDR3 DNA: TGTGCCAGCAGAAGAACCCTAGCTACAGGACCCGAAGCTAACTATGGCTACACCTTC
J gene: TRBJ1-5; D gene: NA; clone size: NA; V gene: TRBV6-1; CDR3 protein: CASSETPRGSNQPQHF; CDR3 DNA: TGTGCCAGCAGTGAAACCCCGAGGGGTAGCAATCAGCCCCAGCATTTT
J gene: TRBJ1-6; D gene: NA; clone size: few; V gene: TRBV27; CDR3 protein: CASSSRRGTYNSPLHF; CDR3 DNA: TGTGCCAGCAGTTCTCGCCGGGGCACCTATAATTCACCCCTCCACTTT
J gene: TRBJ1-5; D gene: NA; clone size: many; V gene: TRBV2; CDR3 protein: CASSEDSTPMQPQHF; CDR3 DNA: TGTGCCAGCAGTGAAGATTCCACACCCATGCAGCCCCAGCATTTT
J gene: TRBJ1-1; D gene: NA; clone size: many; V gene: TRBV12-3/TRBV12-4; CDR3 protein: CASSRGVLAFF; CDR3 DNA: TGTGCCAGCAGCCGAGGAGTTTTGGCTTTCTTT
J gene: TRBJ2-5; D gene: NA; clone size: many; V gene: TRBV29-1; CDR3 protein: CSAYAGSETQYF; CDR3 DNA: TGCAGCGCCTATGCAGGTTCCGAGACCCAGTACTTC
J gene: TRBJ1-1; D gene: TRBD1; clone size: many; V gene: TRBV15; CDR3 protein: CATSRDPAGGSEAFF; CDR3 DNA: TGTGCCACCAGCAGAGATCCAGCAGGGGGGTCTGAAGCTTTCTTT
J gene: TRBJ2-7; D gene: NA; clone size: many; V gene: TRBV11-2; CDR3 protein: CASSVLDRSEQYF; CDR3 DNA: TGTGCCAGCAGCGTCCTCGACAGATCCGAGCAGTACTTC
J gene: TRBJ1-5; D gene: NA; clone size: many; V gene: TRBV28; CDR3 protein: CASTYQSQPQHF; CDR3 DNA: TGTGCCAGCACCTACCAGTCTCAGCCCCAGCATTTT
J gene: TRBJ1-2; D gene: NA; clone size: many; V gene: TRBV12-3/TRBV12-4; CDR3 protein: CASSAPGTPGARGYTF; CDR3 DNA: TGTGCCAGCAGTGCCCCGGGGACACCCGGCGCACGGGGCTACACCTTC
J gene: TRBJ2-5; D gene: TRBD2; clone size: many; V gene: TRBV12-3/TRBV12-4; CDR3 protein: CASSSGRRERETQYF; CDR3 DNA: TGTGCCAGCAGTTCGGGTAGGCGGGAGAGAGAGACCCAGTACTTC
J gene: TRBJ2-7; D gene: TRBD1; clone size: many; V gene: TRBV12-5; CDR3 protein: CASGQDRGTYEQYF; CDR3 DNA: TGTGCTAGTGGCCAAGACAGGGGAACCTACGAGCAGTACTTC
J gene: TRBJ1-5; D gene: NA; clone size: many; V gene: TRBV6-2/TRBV6-3; CDR3 protein: CASTHRGQPQHF; CDR3 DNA: TGTGCCAGCACCCATAGGGGACAGCCCCAGCATTTT
J gene: TRBJ2-5; D gene: NA; clone size: NA; V gene: TRBV5-1; CDR3 protein: CASSLQQGEGRQTQYF; CDR3 DNA: TGCGCCAGCAGCTTACAACAGGGTGAGGGGAGACAGACCCAGTACTTC
J gene: TRBJ2-2; D gene: NA; clone size: many; V gene: TRBV10-3; CDR3 protein: CAISASRYTGELFF; CDR3 DNA: TGTGCCATCAGTGCTTCAAGATACACCGGGGAGCTGTTTTTT
J gene: TRBJ2-5; D gene: NA; clone size: many; V gene: TRBV2; CDR3 protein: CASSAAGTVIAETQYF; CDR3 DNA: TGTGCCAGCAGCGCGGCGGGAACGGTTATCGCGGAGACCCAGTACTTC
J gene: TRBJ1-5; D gene: NA; clone size: many; V gene: TRBV5-1; CDR3 protein: CASSLDGANNQPQHF; CDR3 DNA: TGCGCCAGCAGCTTGGATGGGGCGAATAATCAGCCCCAGCATTTT
J gene: TRBJ1-1; D gene: TRBD1; clone size: many; V gene: TRBV20-1; CDR3 protein: CSAQTWDRVDGTEAFF; CDR3 DNA: TGCAGTGCTCAGACTTGGGACAGGGTGGACGGCACTGAAGCTTTCTTT
J gene: TRBJ1-3; D gene: TRBD1; clone size: many; V gene: TRBV2; CDR3 protein: CASRKDRGPLGNTIYF; CDR3 DNA: TGTGCCAGCAGGAAGGACAGGGGGCCTCTTGGAAACACCATATATTTT
J gene: TRBJ2-2; D gene: NA; clone size: many; V gene: TRBV7-6; CDR3 protein: CASSLASLRTTNTGELFF; CDR3 DNA: TGTGCCAGCAGCTTAGCGTCCCTCAGGACTACGAACACCGGGGAGCTGTTTTTT
J gene: TRBJ2-7; D gene: TRBD2; clone size: few; V gene: TRBV18; CDR3 protein: CASSRRSGASSYEQYF; CDR3 DNA: TGTGCCAGCTCACGCAGGAGCGGGGCTAGCTCCTACGAGCAGTACTTC
J gene: TRBJ1-3; D gene: TRBD1; clone size: many; V gene: TRBV12-3/TRBV12-4; CDR3 protein: CASSFESGGGNTIYF; CDR3 DNA: TGTGCCAGCAGTTTCGAATCAGGGGGTGGAAACACCATATATTTT
J gene: TRBJ1-1; D gene: NA; clone size: many; V gene: TRBV6-2/TRBV6-3; CDR3 protein: CASSPGQAEAFF; CDR3 DNA: TGTGCCAGCAGTCCTGGACAAGCCGAAGCTTTCTTT
J gene: TRBJ2-2; D gene: TRBD2; clone size: many; V gene: TRBV12-3/TRBV12-4; CDR3 protein: CASSLGTAGGPGTGELFF; CDR3 DNA: TGTGCCAGCAGTTTAGGAACAGCGGGAGGGCCAGGGACCGGGGAGCTGTTTTTT
J gene: TRBJ2-5; D gene: NA; clone size: many; V gene: TRBV7-2; CDR3 protein: CASSFNREETQYF; CDR3 DNA: TGTGCCAGCAGCTTTAACAGGGAAGAGACCCAGTACTTC
J gene: TRBJ2-4; D gene: TRBD2; clone size: many; V gene: TRBV15; CDR3 protein: CATSALLAGGGGIQYF; CDR3 DNA: TGTGCCACCAGCGCCTTACTAGCGGGAGGTGGGGGCATTCAGTACTTC
J gene: TRBJ1-1; D gene: NA; clone size: many; V gene: TRBV7-2; CDR3 protein: CASIDRPPTYNMNTEAFF; CDR3 DNA: TGTGCCAGCATAGACAGGCCCCCCACCTATAACATGAACACTGAAGCTTTCTTT
J gene: TRBJ2-7; D gene: NA; clone size: many; V gene: TRBV6-2/TRBV6-3; CDR3 protein: CASSYSVFRPAYEQYF; CDR3 DNA: TGTGCCAGCAGTTACTCGGTCTTCCGCCCTGCCTACGAGCAGTACTTC
J gene: TRBJ1-6; D gene: TRBD1; clone size: NA; V gene: TRBV20-1; CDR3 protein: CSASGTGTGNSPLHF; CDR3 DNA: TGCAGTGCTAGCGGGACAGGGACGGGTAATTCACCCCTCCACTTT
J gene: TRBJ2-5; D gene: TRBD1; clone size: many; V gene: TRBV12-3/TRBV12-4; CDR3 protein: CVSSDGTVETQYF; CDR3 DNA: TGTGTCAGCAGCGATGGGACAGTCGAGACCCAGTACTTC